This T cell receptor (beta chain) emerged from a study of cytotoxic CD8 clonotypes in ibrutinib-treated CLL. Sequencing used immunoSEQ multiplex PCR; TCRdb keeps in-frame clones, though not all of them. The repertoire holds some 290,000 clones, with roughly 85% as singletons. This CDR3 contains 16 residues. The germline V gene encodes CDR1 GTSNPN and CDR2 SVGIG (reference sequence). V lost 3 bases, J lost 4 bases, and 12 bases stayed unmatched. The rearrangement uses TRBV30 and TRBJ1-2, with 9 bases aligning to TRBD1. The source was PBMCs, collected before ibrutinib treatment. This TCR was recovered from a human donor with chronic lymphocytic leukemia. DNA for the CDR3: TGTGCCTGGAGGCCGATTAATGGACAGGGGAGCTATGGCTACACCTTC. It codes for CAWRPINGQGSYGYTF.